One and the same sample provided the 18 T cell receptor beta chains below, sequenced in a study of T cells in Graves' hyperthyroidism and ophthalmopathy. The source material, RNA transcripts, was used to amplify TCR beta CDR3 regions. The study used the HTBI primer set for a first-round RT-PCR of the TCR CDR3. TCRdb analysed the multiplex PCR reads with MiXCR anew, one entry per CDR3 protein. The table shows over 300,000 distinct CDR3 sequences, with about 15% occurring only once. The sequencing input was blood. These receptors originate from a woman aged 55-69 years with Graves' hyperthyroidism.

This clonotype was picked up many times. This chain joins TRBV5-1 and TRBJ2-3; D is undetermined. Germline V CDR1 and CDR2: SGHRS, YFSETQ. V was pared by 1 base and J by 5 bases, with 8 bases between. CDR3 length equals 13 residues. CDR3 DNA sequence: TGCGCCAGCAGCTTGCGATCTGGAGATACGCAGTATTTT. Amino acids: CASSLRSGDTQYF.

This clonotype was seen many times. This chain's CDR3 is CASSYPGVNYEQYF. The CDR3 DNA reads TGCGCCAGCAGCTATCCGGGAGTGAACTACGAGCAGTACTTC. The V call is TRBV5-1, the J call TRBJ2-7, with D perhaps TRBD2 (6 bases). The CDR3 has 14 residues. Germline CDR1 reads SGHRS; CDR2 reads YFSETQ. V lost 3 bases and J 3 bases, leaving 13 bases between the germline ends.

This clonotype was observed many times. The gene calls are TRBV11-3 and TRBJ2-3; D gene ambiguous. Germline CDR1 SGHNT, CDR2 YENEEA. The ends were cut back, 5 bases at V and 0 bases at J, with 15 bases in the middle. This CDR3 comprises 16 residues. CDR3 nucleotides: TGTGCCAGCAGCCCCAGGACGGTCATTAGCACAGATACGCAGTATTTT. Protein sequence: CASSPRTVISTDTQYF.

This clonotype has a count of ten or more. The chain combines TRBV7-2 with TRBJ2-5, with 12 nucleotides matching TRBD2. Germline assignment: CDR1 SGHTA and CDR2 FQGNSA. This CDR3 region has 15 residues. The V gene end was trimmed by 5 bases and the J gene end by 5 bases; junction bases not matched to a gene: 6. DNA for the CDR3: TGTGCCAGCAGCGATGGACTAGCGGGATGGGAGACCCAGTACTTC. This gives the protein CASSDGLAGWETQYF.

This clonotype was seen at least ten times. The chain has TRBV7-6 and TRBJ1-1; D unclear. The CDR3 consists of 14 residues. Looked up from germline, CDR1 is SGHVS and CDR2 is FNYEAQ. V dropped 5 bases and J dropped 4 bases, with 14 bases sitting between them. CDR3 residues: CASSLTPSGTEAFF. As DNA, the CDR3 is TGTGCCAGCAGCCTTACCCCATCCGGCACTGAAGCTTTCTTT.

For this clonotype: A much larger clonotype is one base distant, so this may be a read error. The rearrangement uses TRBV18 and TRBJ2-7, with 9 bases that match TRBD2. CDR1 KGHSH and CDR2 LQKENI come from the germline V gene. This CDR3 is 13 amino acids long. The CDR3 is CATSPREGYEQYF. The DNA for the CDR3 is TGTGCCACCTCACCGCGGGAGGGCTACGAGCAGTACTTC.

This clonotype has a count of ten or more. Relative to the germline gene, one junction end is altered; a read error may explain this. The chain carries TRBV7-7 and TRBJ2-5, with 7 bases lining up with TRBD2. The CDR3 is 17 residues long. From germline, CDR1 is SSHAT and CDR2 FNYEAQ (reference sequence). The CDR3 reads CASSPQAWEGLTETQYF. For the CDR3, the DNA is TGTGCTAGCAGCCCCCAGGCTTGGGAGGGGCTAACGGAGACCCAGTACTTC.

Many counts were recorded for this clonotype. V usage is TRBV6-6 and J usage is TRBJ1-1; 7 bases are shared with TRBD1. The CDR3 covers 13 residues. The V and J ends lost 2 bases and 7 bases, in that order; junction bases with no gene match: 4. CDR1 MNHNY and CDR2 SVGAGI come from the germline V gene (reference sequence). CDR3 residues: CASSYGQALEAFF. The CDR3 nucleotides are TGTGCCAGCAGTTACGGACAGGCACTTGAAGCTTTCTTT.

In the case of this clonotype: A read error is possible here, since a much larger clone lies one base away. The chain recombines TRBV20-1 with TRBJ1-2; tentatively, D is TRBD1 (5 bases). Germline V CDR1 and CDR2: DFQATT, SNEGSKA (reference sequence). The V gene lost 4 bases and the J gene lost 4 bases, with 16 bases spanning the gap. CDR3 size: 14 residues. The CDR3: CSAIDSHLTYGYTF. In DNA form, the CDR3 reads TGCAGTGCTATCGACAGCCACCTTACCTATGGCTACACCTTC.

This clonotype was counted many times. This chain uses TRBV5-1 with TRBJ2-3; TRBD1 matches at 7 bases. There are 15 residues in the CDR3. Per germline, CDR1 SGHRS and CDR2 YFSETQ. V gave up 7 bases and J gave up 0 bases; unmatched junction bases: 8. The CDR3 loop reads CASARDSTSTDTQYF. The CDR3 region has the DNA TGCGCCAGCGCCCGGGACAGTACTAGCACAGATACGCAGTATTTT.

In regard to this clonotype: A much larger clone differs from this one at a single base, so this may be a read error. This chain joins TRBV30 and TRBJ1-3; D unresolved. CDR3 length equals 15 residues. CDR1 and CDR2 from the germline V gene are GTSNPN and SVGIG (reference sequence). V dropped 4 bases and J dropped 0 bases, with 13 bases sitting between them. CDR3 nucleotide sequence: TGTGCCTGGACGACACGGCGACGCTCTGGAAACACCATATATTTT. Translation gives CAWTTRRRSGNTIYF.

The CDR3 protein is CASSPGPGTDTQYF. The CDR3 DNA sequence: TGTGCCAGCAGCCCCGGTCCGGGGACAGATACGCAGTATTTT. The rearrangement joins TRBV4-2 to TRBJ2-3; D is perhaps TRBD2 (5 bases). V was shortened by 4 bases and J by 3 bases, with 11 bases between the two germline ends. Germline assignment: CDR1 LGHNA and CDR2 YNFKEQ. CDR3 size: 14 residues.

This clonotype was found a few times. CDR3: CASGSYGLAVETQYF. CDR3 sequence (DNA): TGTGCCAGCGGAAGTTATGGGCTAGCGGTAGAGACCCAGTACTTC. This chain links TRBV7-9 with TRBJ2-5; 7 nucleotides align to TRBD2. Germline loops: CDR1 SEHNR, CDR2 FQNEAQ (reference sequence). The CDR3 is 15 amino acids. V lost 8 bases, J lost 4 bases, and 13 bases stayed unmatched.

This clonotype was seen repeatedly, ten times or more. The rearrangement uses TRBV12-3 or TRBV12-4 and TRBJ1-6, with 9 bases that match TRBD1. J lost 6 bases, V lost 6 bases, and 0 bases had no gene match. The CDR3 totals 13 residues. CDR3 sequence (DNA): TGTGCCAGCAGGGGACAGGGTAATTCACCCCTCCACTTT. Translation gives CASRGQGNSPLHF.

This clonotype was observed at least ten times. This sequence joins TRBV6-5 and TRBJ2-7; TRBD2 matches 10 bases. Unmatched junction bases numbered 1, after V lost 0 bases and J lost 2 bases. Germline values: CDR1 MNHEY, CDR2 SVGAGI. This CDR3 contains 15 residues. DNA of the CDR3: TGTGCCAGCAGTTACTCGCTAGCGGGAGCCTACGAGCAGTACTTC. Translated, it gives CASSYSLAGAYEQYF.

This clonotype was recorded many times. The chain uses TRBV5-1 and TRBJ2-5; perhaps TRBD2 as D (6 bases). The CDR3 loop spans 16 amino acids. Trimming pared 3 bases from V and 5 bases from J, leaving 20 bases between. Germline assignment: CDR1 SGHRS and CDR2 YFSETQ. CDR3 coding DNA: TGCGCCAGCAGCTCTGGTCCGGAGGGGCTCACGGAGACCCAGTACTTC. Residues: CASSSGPEGLTETQYF. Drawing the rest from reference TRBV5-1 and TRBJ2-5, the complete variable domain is KAGVTQTPRYLIKTRGQQVTLSCSPISGHRSVSWYQQTPGQGLQFLFEYFSETQRNKGNFPGRFSGRQFSNSRSEMNVSTLELGDSALYLCASSSGPEGLTETQYFGPGTRLLVL.

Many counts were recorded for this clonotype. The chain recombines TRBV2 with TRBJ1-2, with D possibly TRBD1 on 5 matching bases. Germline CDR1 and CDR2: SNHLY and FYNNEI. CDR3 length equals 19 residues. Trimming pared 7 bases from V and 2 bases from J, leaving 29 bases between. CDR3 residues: CASTGRGVSTDAGNYGYTF. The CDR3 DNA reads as TGTGCCAGCACGGGGCGGGGGGTTTCCACAGATGCCGGAAACTATGGCTACACCTTC.

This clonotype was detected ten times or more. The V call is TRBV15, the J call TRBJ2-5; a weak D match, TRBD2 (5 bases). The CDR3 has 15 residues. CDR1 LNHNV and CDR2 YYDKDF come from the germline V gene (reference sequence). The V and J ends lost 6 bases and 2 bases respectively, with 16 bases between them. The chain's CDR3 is CATREAARTQETQYF. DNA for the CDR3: TGTGCCACCAGAGAGGCGGCGCGGACTCAAGAGACCCAGTACTTC.